The T cell receptor beta chain described here comes from a study of blood T cell repertoires in COVID-19. Study overall: There were acute and convalescent COVID-19 samples, and they came from the United States, Italy and Spain. Sources were T cells, B-cell-depleted T cells, or PBMCs; the material itself was cDNA or gDNA.

Original processing methods: From reference gene primer amplification, estimates of nucleated cell counts were derived. Method: immunoSEQ multiplex PCR; TCRdb's copy keeps in-frame clones and lacks some. V and J calls and clone size are given by that table; D and trimming were obtained from the DNA. The sample contains about 150,000 clones, roughly four fifths of which appear only once. Unmatched junction bases numbered 4, after V lost 7 bases and J lost 1 base. This CDR3 is 15 amino acids long. Per the germline V gene, CDR1 is SNHLY and CDR2 is FYNNEI. The source is a woman aged 55-69 years with acute or convalescent COVID-19. This chain uses TRBV2 with TRBJ2-6; 7 bases line up with TRBD1. The specimen sequenced was peripheral blood. CDR3 in DNA: TGTGCCAGCAAACAGGGGTTATCTGGGGCCAACGTCCTGACTTTC. Its translation: CASKQGLSGANVLTF.